The next 26 T cell receptor beta chains were all read from a single sample in a study of CD8 T cells in ankylosing spondylitis. TCRdb reanalysed the 5' RACE reads using MiXCR and keeps one entry per CDR3 protein. The data contain some 130,000 distinct CDR3 sequences, approximately 8.4% of them seen just once; the ten biggest clones take up less than 7.5%. Input material: synovial fluid, either unsorted or a sorted T cell fraction (not recorded which). These receptor sequences come from a male donor with ankylosing spondylitis.

In this sample, this clonotype turned up many times. The CDR3 here is CASSSGLARDLDTQYF. In DNA form, the CDR3 reads TGTGCCAGCAGCTCCGGACTAGCCCGTGACCTGGATACGCAGTATTTT. The V call is TRBV11-2, the J call TRBJ2-3, with 8 nucleotides matching TRBD2. Trimming cost V 4 bases and J 6 bases; bases outside gene matches: 12. CDR1 SGHAT and CDR2 FQNNGV come from the germline V gene. This CDR3 comprises 16 residues.

This clonotype was counted at least ten times. This sequence joins TRBV6-1 and TRBJ1-6, with TRBD1 matching 10 bases. Trimming removed 4 bases from V and 8 bases from J; junction bases left unmatched: 8. This CDR3 contains 16 residues. Germline V lookup: CDR1 MNHNS, CDR2 SASEGT. The CDR3 protein is CASSVIAGTGDSPLHF. The CDR3 bases are TGTGCCAGCAGTGTAATCGCCGGGACAGGGGATTCACCCCTCCACTTT.

The sample holds many counts of this clonotype. The V gene is TRBV5-1, the J gene TRBJ1-1; D ambiguous. The CDR3 has 14 amino acids. The V end was cut by 1 base, the J end by 3 bases, with 10 bases between. Germline V lookup: CDR1 SGHRS, CDR2 YFSETQ. The CDR3 protein is CASSLSGVDTEAFF. CDR3 sequence (DNA): TGCGCCAGCAGCTTGAGTGGGGTCGACACTGAAGCTTTCTTT.

This clonotype has just a few counts. The gene calls are TRBV5-1 and TRBJ1-2, with D unresolved. Trimming cost V 0 bases and J 3 bases, with 9 bases left between them. CDR1 is SGHRS and CDR2 is YFSETQ in the germline V gene. The CDR3 extends over 14 amino acids. CDR3 nucleotide sequence: TGCGCCAGCAGCTTGGATTTGGGGTACTATGGCTACACCTTC. Its translation: CASSLDLGYYGYTF.

Note on this clonotype: A much larger clonotype is one base distant, so this may be a read error. The V and J genes are TRBV11-2 and TRBJ2-1; D gene ambiguous. The CDR3 is made up of 14 amino acids. CDR1 SGHAT and CDR2 FQNNGV come from the germline V gene. The V end was cut by 5 bases, the J end by 8 bases, with 16 bases between. In nucleotides, the CDR3 is TGTGCCAGCAGCGTAAGGGATAGCTGGGATGAGCAGTTCTTC. Residues: CASSVRDSWDEQFF.

This clonotype was recorded at least ten times. This chain uses TRBV6-5 with TRBJ2-2, with TRBD2 matching over 16 bases. CDR3 length: 15 amino acids. Losses at the gene ends were 2 bases for V and 12 bases for J; bases not matched to a gene: 3. Germline values: CDR1 MNHEY, CDR2 SVGAGI. The chain's CDR3 is CASSYGTSGRVKLFF. The CDR3 DNA is TGTGCCAGCAGTTACGGGACTAGCGGGAGGGTGAAGCTGTTTTTT.

The chain is built from TRBV6-6 and TRBJ1-4; a possible D gene is TRBD1 (5 bases). This CDR3 comprises 12 residues. Trimming removed 4 bases at V and 12 bases at J, with 12 bases between. The germline V gene encodes CDR1 MNHNY and CDR2 SVGAGI (reference sequence). The CDR3 loop reads CASSWLGGELFF. CDR3 nucleotides: TGTGCCAGCAGTTGGCTTGGGGGGGAACTGTTTTTT.

This clonotype was seen at least ten times. This chain links TRBV7-9 with TRBJ1-2; 7 bases line up with TRBD1. This CDR3 is 14 amino acids long. CDR1 and CDR2 from the germline V gene are SEHNR and FQNEAQ (reference sequence). V dropped 7 bases and J dropped 8; count of bases not matched to a gene: 13. The CDR3, as DNA: TGTGCCAGCACCTTGGCCCGACTAGGGGGCGGCTACACCTTC. This sequence encodes CASTLARLGGGYTF.

The chain recombines TRBV14 with TRBJ2-1, with D possibly TRBD2 on 7 matching bases. This CDR3 comprises 14 residues. CDR1 and CDR2 from the germline V gene are SGHDN and FVKESK. Trimming left V 7 bases short and J 4 bases short, with 14 bases between. The CDR3 bases are TGTGCCAGCAAGGGGAGGGGGGATTACAATGAGCAGTTCTTC. This gives the protein CASKGRGDYNEQFF.

The rearrangement uses TRBV12-3 or TRBV12-4 and TRBJ1-1; D is unclear. The CDR3 extends over 14 amino acids. V lost 8 bases and J lost 2, with 15 bases in between. This CDR3 reads CASLLRHLNTEAFF. CDR3 coding DNA: TGTGCCAGCCTTTTAAGACATCTAAACACTGAAGCTTTCTTT.

This clonotype was seen at least ten times. This chain links TRBV20-1 with TRBJ1-2, with 7 bases lining up with TRBD1. Germline CDR1 reads DFQATT; CDR2 reads SNEGSKA (reference sequence). Trimming removed 5 bases from V and 4 bases from J; junction bases left unmatched: 7. The CDR3 extends over 13 amino acids. CDR3 amino acids: CSAQPRTGYGYTF. CDR3 nucleotide sequence: TGCAGTGCTCAACCCCGGACAGGCTATGGCTACACCTTC.

This clonotype occurred many times. The rearrangement uses TRBV7-2 and TRBJ2-5; 11 positions match TRBD1. V was pared by 5 bases and J by 5 bases, with 7 bases of the junction left unmatched. This CDR3 has 15 residues. The germline V gene has CDR1 SGHTA and CDR2 FQGNSA. The CDR3 DNA reads TGTGCCAGCAGCAGCGGACAGGGGGCTTACGAGACCCAGTACTTC. Translating it yields CASSSGQGAYETQYF.

This clonotype was seen only once. The CDR3 DNA sequence: TGTGCCAGCAGCCAAAAGGAGTCCTGGGGGTATGGCTACACCTTC. Encoded protein: CASSQKESWGYGYTF. The chain combines TRBV4-2 with TRBJ1-2; weak D call: TRBD1 (5 bases). Germline V gene sequence: CDR1 LGHNA, CDR2 YNFKEQ. CDR3 length equals 15 residues. The V gene lost 2 bases and the J gene lost 5 bases, with 15 bases spanning the gap.

This clonotype was picked up many times. The chain employs TRBV11-2 and TRBJ2-4; 9 bases map to TRBD1. V dropped 3 bases and J dropped 7; count of bases not matched to a gene: 7. Germline CDR1 reads SGHAT; CDR2 reads FQNNGV. The CDR3 has 15 amino acids. Here the CDR3 reads CASSFGTGSYNIQYF. The CDR3 DNA sequence: TGTGCCAGCAGCTTCGGGACAGGGTCATATAACATTCAGTACTTC.

This clonotype occurred a few times. The CDR3 region is CSASSWTYEQYF. The CDR3 DNA reads TGCAGTGCTAGTTCATGGACCTACGAGCAGTACTTC. This chain joins TRBV20-1 and TRBJ2-7; D gene uncertain. Trimming cost V 3 bases and J 2 bases, with 8 bases left between them. This CDR3 has 12 amino acids. Germline V gives CDR1 DFQATT, CDR2 SNEGSKA (reference sequence).

In this sample, this clonotype turned up many times. The genes are TRBV29-1 and TRBJ2-5; possible D gene TRBD2, 5 bases. V was shortened by 6 bases and J by 4 bases, with 15 bases between the two germline ends. Looked up from germline, CDR1 is SQVTM and CDR2 is ANQGSEA. The CDR3 is made up of 13 amino acids. The CDR3 nucleotides are TGCAGCGTCCCGGACTTACAATCAGAGACCCAGTACTTC. It is translated as CSVPDLQSETQYF.

The V and J genes are TRBV20-1 and TRBJ2-3; 7 bases align to TRBD1. CDR1 and CDR2 (germline): DFQATT, SNEGSKA (reference sequence). This CDR3 has 14 amino acids. The trim removed 0 bases at V and 7 bases at J, leaving 7 bases unmatched. The CDR3 spells CSAREGGLRNTQYF. The CDR3 DNA reads as TGCAGTGCTAGAGAAGGGGGCCTAAGAAATACGCAGTATTTT.

A few counts support this clonotype. This chain joins TRBV20-1 and TRBJ2-1, with D tentatively TRBD2 (6 bases). The germline V and J ends were trimmed by 6 bases and 5 bases, with 17 bases remaining between them. CDR3 length equals 14 residues. CDR1 and CDR2 from the germline V gene are DFQATT and SNEGSKA (reference sequence). CDR3 bases: TGCAGTGCAGGCTCTGAGACTAGTGACAATGAGCAGTTCTTC. Translated, it gives CSAGSETSDNEQFF.

This chain joins TRBV24-1 and TRBJ2-1; TRBD2 aligns across 11 bases. Germline V gives CDR1 KGHDR, CDR2 SFDVKD. The CDR3 has 14 amino acids. Trimming at V came to 8 bases and at J to 2 bases, leaving 1 base not matched to a gene. CDR3 residues: CATMTSGTYNEQFF. The CDR3 DNA reads TGTGCCACCATGACTAGCGGGACCTACAATGAGCAGTTCTTC.

In its sample, this clonotype was seen many times. This rearrangement joins TRBV20-1 to TRBJ1-4; D is possibly TRBD1 (6 bases). The CDR3 length is 13 residues. Trimming removed 3 bases at V and 6 bases at J, with 11 bases between. Germline values: CDR1 DFQATT, CDR2 SNEGSKA (reference sequence). CDR3 sequence: CSASSGGDEKLFF. DNA of the CDR3: TGCAGTGCTAGTTCGGGGGGCGATGAAAAACTGTTTTTT.

This clonotype was seen at least ten times. The chain employs TRBV28 and TRBJ2-6; no firm D call. Germline assignment: CDR1 MDHEN and CDR2 SYDVKM. The CDR3 runs to 13 residues. Trimming took off 10 bases at V and 4 bases at J, with 11 bases between the two ends. CDR3 nucleotide sequence: TGTGCCATCGAACGAAGGGGGGCCAACGTCCTGACTTTC. Encoded protein: CAIERRGANVLTF.

This clonotype was counted ten times or more. V gene TRBV6-1 combines with J gene TRBJ1-4; 9 bases align to TRBD1. J lost 1 base, V lost 6 bases, and 3 bases had no gene match. Germline V gene sequence: CDR1 MNHNS, CDR2 SASEGT. The CDR3 consists of 15 residues. Here the CDR3 DNA reads TGTGCCAGCAGGACAGGGGGGGGAACTAATGAAAAACTGTTTTTT. Translation: CASRTGGGTNEKLFF.

The table lists this clonotype with many counts. The V gene is TRBV6-2 or TRBV6-3, the J gene TRBJ2-1; D is ambiguous. The CDR3 has 15 residues. Germline V gene data show CDR1 as MNHEY and CDR2 as SVGEGT. V was trimmed by 6 bases and J by 5 bases, leaving 17 bases between them. CDR3 DNA sequence: TGTGCCAGCAGCCGCAGACCCCGCCAGGACAATGAGCAGTTCTTC. Protein product: CASSRRPRQDNEQFF.

This clonotype occurred many times. The chain combines TRBV12-3 or TRBV12-4 with TRBJ1-2; D is perhaps TRBD1 (5 bases). Trimming removed 6 bases from V and 6 bases from J, with 11 bases in between. This CDR3 contains 12 residues. The CDR3 spells CASRNQGDGYTF. CDR3 nucleotides: TGTGCCAGCAGGAATCAAGGGGATGGCTACACCTTC.

This clonotype was found many times. The rearrangement joins TRBV5-1 to TRBJ2-1, with 8 nucleotides matching TRBD1. This CDR3 is built from 14 residues. Trimming cost V 7 bases and J 4 bases; bases outside gene matches: 7. Germline CDR1 and CDR2: SGHRS and YFSETQ. CDR3 coding DNA: TGCGCCAGCGCGCTTGGGGACAGGTACAATGAGCAGTTCTTC. Translated, it gives CASALGDRYNEQFF.

This clonotype appeared many times. The genes are TRBV11-1 and TRBJ2-3; 10 bases line up with TRBD2. The germline V gene encodes CDR1 SGHAT and CDR2 FQDESV (reference sequence). This CDR3 has 18 amino acids. V gave up 3 bases and J gave up 2 bases; unmatched junction bases: 11. The CDR3 here is CASSFPAGGNPFTDTQYF. CDR3 coding DNA: TGTGCCAGCAGCTTCCCAGCGGGAGGGAACCCATTCACAGATACGCAGTATTTT.